These 30 T cell receptor beta chains were sequenced from one sample in a study of T cell responses to AZD1222 COVID-19 vaccine. Sequencing used immunoSEQ multiplex PCR; TCRdb keeps in-frame clones, though not all of them. The table shows more than 100,000 clones, with over 80% occurring only once. Material: peripheral blood, obtained on day 0 of AZD1222 vaccination. Receptors originate from an adult in good health.

The chain employs TRBV4-1 and TRBJ1-2; maybe TRBD1 (5 bases). The CDR3 extends over 16 amino acids. Trimming took 1 base from V and 2 from J, leaving 14 bases between them. Germline V gene lookup returns CDR1 MGHRA and CDR2 YSYEKL. CDR3 nucleotide sequence: TGCGCCAGCAGCCAAGGAAGGGGCAGGAGGAACTATGGCTACACCTTC. This codes for CASSQGRGRRNYGYTF.

This chain uses TRBV4-1 with TRBJ1-3; D ambiguous. Germline V gene lookup returns CDR1 MGHRA and CDR2 YSYEKL. With 1 base removed from V and 0 bases from J, the gap between germline ends came to 10 bases. The CDR3 has 16 amino acids. This CDR3 is CASSQVAPSSGNTIYF. The CDR3 DNA reads TGCGCCAGCAGCCAAGTAGCGCCGAGCTCTGGAAACACCATATATTTT.

The chain carries TRBV18 and TRBJ1-2, with D tentatively TRBD1 (5 bases). Germline values: CDR1 KGHSH, CDR2 LQKENI. Trimming took off 0 bases at V and 7 bases at J, with 21 bases between the two ends. This CDR3 spans 17 amino acids. CDR3 DNA: TGTGCCAGCTCACCACCTTTCTCCGGGGCGCGCTTATCTGGCTACACCTTC. Encoded protein: CASSPPFSGARLSGYTF.

The chain employs TRBV5-4 and TRBJ1-3, with TRBD1 as a possible D gene (5 bases). The CDR3 runs to 16 residues. The germline CDR1 and CDR2 sequences are SGHNT and YYREEE (reference sequence). V gave up 0 bases and J gave up 2 bases, with 12 bases separating them. The CDR3: CASSLDQGIAGNTIYF. The CDR3 DNA reads TGTGCCAGCAGCTTGGATCAGGGAATCGCTGGAAACACCATATATTTT.

Only one count was recorded for this clone. The J gene is TRBJ2-1, the V gene TRBV5-6, with D possibly TRBD1 on 5 matching bases. The CDR3 consists of 15 residues. With 2 bases removed from V and 3 bases from J, the gap between germline ends came to 12 bases. Germline V lookup: CDR1 SGHDT, CDR2 YYEEEE. CDR3 nucleotides: TGTGCCAGCAGCTTTTCCAGGGCCTACTACAATGAGCAGTTCTTC. As protein: CASSFSRAYYNEQFF.

This chain connects TRBV28 to TRBJ1-1, with 7 bases identical to TRBD1. V lost 5 bases to trimming and J lost 3 bases; unmatched junction nucleotides: 9. This CDR3 spans 15 amino acids. Germline V gene data show CDR1 as MDHEN and CDR2 as SYDVKM. The CDR3 region has the DNA TGTGCCAGCAGTCCACAGGGGCTTGGGTACACTGAAGCTTTCTTT. Its protein product is CASSPQGLGYTEAFF. Full variable domain (outside the CDR3, taken from reference TRBV28 and TRBJ1-1): DVKVTQSSRYLVKRTGEKVFLECVQDMDHENMFWYRQDPGLGLRLIYFSYDVKMKEKGDIPEGYSVSREKKERFSLILESASTNQTSMYLCASSPQGLGYTEAFFGQGTRLTVV.

The V call is TRBV6-5, the J call TRBJ1-1; D is ambiguous. There are 11 residues in the CDR3. Between the trimmed V and J ends, which lost 4 bases and 11 bases, there was a span of 11 bases. Germline CDR1 is MNHEY and CDR2 is SVGAGI. The CDR3 is CASSLGPLAFF. The CDR3 DNA sequence: TGTGCCAGCAGTTTAGGCCCCCTGGCTTTCTTT.

This clone was detected only once. The chain carries TRBV19 and TRBJ2-1; 12 bases align to TRBD2. The CDR3 length is 18 residues. The V segment lost 11 bases and the J segment 0 bases; nucleotides outside the gene matches: 14. CDR1 is LNHDA, CDR2 SQIVND, per germline (reference sequence). CDR3 sequence reads: CACGGLAGGDSSYNEQFF. CDR3 in DNA: TGTGCCTGTGGGGGTCTAGCGGGAGGGGATAGCTCCTACAATGAGCAGTTCTTC.

The chain couples TRBV24-1 to TRBJ1-2, with D unclear. The V gene's germline CDR1 is KGHDR and CDR2 SFDVKD. The V end lost 8 bases, the J end lost 8 bases, and 14 bases lay between the germline ends. This CDR3 is built from 12 residues. The CDR3 region has the DNA TGTGCCACCAATTCAATTCAGGAGGGCTACACCTTC. This codes for CATNSIQEGYTF.

The rearrangement links TRBV3-1 (or the pseudogene TRBV3-2) to TRBJ1-3, with a weak D call TRBD1 (5 bases). The V gene's germline CDR1 is LGHDT and CDR2 YNNKEL (reference sequence). Between the trimmed V and J ends, which lost 4 bases and 2 bases, there was a span of 18 bases. The CDR3 contains 17 residues. The CDR3: CASSPVAGAGAGNTIYF. In DNA form, the CDR3 reads TGTGCCAGCAGCCCGGTCGCCGGGGCAGGAGCTGGAAACACCATATATTTT.

V is TRBV19 and J is TRBJ1-1; 10 bases fit TRBD1. The ends lost 3 bases at V and 6 bases at J; junction bases unmatched: 10. CDR1 is LNHDA, CDR2 SQIVND, per germline (reference sequence). The CDR3 has 16 residues. The CDR3 sequence: CASSMVTGTGAPEAFF. CDR3 DNA sequence: TGTGCCAGTAGTATGGTTACCGGGACAGGGGCCCCTGAAGCTTTCTTT.

The chain couples TRBV9 to TRBJ1-2; a weak D match, TRBD1 (5 bases). This CDR3 comprises 14 residues. The ends were cut back, 3 bases at V and 4 bases at J, with 13 bases in the middle. Germline CDR1 SGDLS, CDR2 YYNGEE. In nucleotides, the CDR3 is TGTGCCAGCAGCGCCACCGACAGTCCCTATGGCTACACCTTC. Its translation: CASSATDSPYGYTF.

The DNA of the CDR3 is TGTGCCAGCAGTTACCTCTCGACCTCTAACTATGGCTACACCTTC. It specifies CASSYLSTSNYGYTF. The gene calls are TRBV6-5 and TRBJ1-2; D unclear. Germline CDR1 MNHEY, CDR2 SVGAGI. This CDR3 comprises 15 residues. Trimming stripped 2 bases from V and 0 bases from J, with 10 bases between.

The V call is TRBV12-5, the J call TRBJ1-1; D gene unclear. V dropped 5 bases and J dropped 10 bases, with 14 bases sitting between them. The CDR3 consists of 12 residues. Germline CDR1 is LGHNT and CDR2 is FRNRAP. The CDR3 region is CASGQVSGGAFF. CDR3 DNA: TGTGCTAGTGGTCAAGTATCCGGAGGAGCTTTCTTT.

This clone appeared a single time. The rearrangement uses TRBV23-1 and TRBJ2-3, with TRBD1 matching 7 bases. TRBV23-1 is an open reading frame, and its role is uncertain. This CDR3 has 11 amino acids. V dropped 8 bases and J dropped 4; count of bases not matched to a gene: 0. The CDR3 DNA reads as TGCGCCAGCGGGACAGCAGATACGCAGTATTTT. This sequence encodes CASGTADTQYF.

This chain joins TRBV7-2 and TRBJ2-2; the D is unclear. Germline V gives CDR1 SGHTA, CDR2 FQGNSA. The ends were cut back, 5 bases at V and 8 bases at J, with 21 bases in the middle. The CDR3 spans 16 residues. The CDR3 sequence: CASSPAVGLNGGELFF. The CDR3 coding sequence is TGTGCCAGCAGCCCGGCTGTCGGGCTAAATGGAGGGGAGCTGTTTTTT.

The genes are TRBV6-2 or TRBV6-3 and TRBJ1-2; D may be TRBD1 (6 bases). Per germline, CDR1 MNHEY and CDR2 SVGEGT. This CDR3 region has 14 residues. Trimming took off 5 bases at V and 3 bases at J, with 13 bases between the two ends. The DNA of the CDR3 is TGTGCCAGCAGTAACAGGGTTTCGGACTATGGCTACACCTTC. Its translation is CASSNRVSDYGYTF.

A word on this clone: Compared with germline, one end of the junction differs, possibly owing to a read error. The chain uses TRBV4-3 and TRBJ1-5; unclear D gene. CDR1 is LGHNA and CDR2 is YSLEER in the germline V gene. There are 15 residues in the CDR3. In DNA form, the CDR3 reads TGCGCCAGCGGCCAAGAACATGGGTGGGGTCAGCCCCAGCATTTT. Amino acid sequence: CASGQEHGWGQPQHF.

This sequence joins TRBV12-3 or TRBV12-4 and TRBJ1-2; D is perhaps TRBD1 (6 bases). The CDR3 runs to 12 residues. The germline V and J ends were trimmed by 7 bases and 6 bases, with 12 bases remaining between them. The CDR3 protein is CASTGGSDGYTF. CDR3 nucleotide sequence: TGTGCCAGCACGGGGGGCTCGGATGGCTACACCTTC.

J is TRBJ1-2 and V is TRBV5-1; TRBD1 matches 8 bases. CDR1 SGHRS and CDR2 YFSETQ come from the germline V gene. There are 14 residues in the CDR3. V gave up 4 bases and J gave up 3 bases; unmatched junction bases: 5. In DNA form, the CDR3 reads TGCGCCAGCAGCATTAACAGGGGGGACTATGGCTACACCTTC. This codes for CASSINRGDYGYTF.

The rearrangement uses TRBV4-1 and TRBJ2-1; D is perhaps TRBD2 (5 bases). Trimming cost V 4 bases and J 0 bases, with 13 bases left between them. The CDR3 length is 16 residues. The germline CDR1 and CDR2 sequences are MGHRA and YSYEKL. In DNA, the CDR3 is TGCGCCAGCAGCCGATCTACGGGATACTCCTACAATGAGCAGTTCTTC. Its translation is CASSRSTGYSYNEQFF.

V usage is TRBV29-1 and J usage is TRBJ2-1, with TRBD2 matching over 7 bases. CDR1 and CDR2 (germline): SQVTM, ANQGSEA. Trimming at V came to 5 bases and at J to 10 bases, leaving 14 bases not matched to a gene. The CDR3 contains 14 residues. CDR3 sequence (DNA): TGCAGCGTTATTGTCGCTAGCGGAGGGAAAGAGCAGTTCTTC. It is translated as CSVIVASGGKEQFF.

V and J are TRBV6-5 and TRBJ1-4, with D perhaps matching TRBD1 (5 bases). This CDR3 spans 15 amino acids. V lost 5 bases to trimming and J lost 1 base, with 11 bases between them. In germline, CDR1 is MNHEY, CDR2 SVGAGI. CDR3 bases: TGTGCCAGCAGTCGACGGGGGGTAACTAATGAAAAACTGTTTTTT. Its translation: CASSRRGVTNEKLFF.

The V gene is TRBV9, the J gene TRBJ1-6; D not resolved. The CDR3 extends over 14 amino acids. From germline, CDR1 is SGDLS and CDR2 YYNGEE. V lost 0 bases to trimming and J lost 8 bases, with 9 bases between them. The CDR3 here is CASSVGRFHSPLHF. The CDR3 DNA sequence: TGTGCCAGCAGCGTAGGCAGATTTCATTCACCCCTCCACTTT.

This clone was seen only once. The V call is TRBV15, the J call TRBJ1-3; TRBD1 might be the D (6 bases). In germline, CDR1 is LNHNV, CDR2 YYDKDF (reference sequence). Trimming stripped 6 bases from V and 0 bases from J, with 9 bases between. The CDR3 contains 14 residues. CDR3 in amino acids: CATRRTVSGNTIYF. DNA for the CDR3: TGTGCCACCAGAAGGACAGTCTCTGGAAACACCATATATTTT.

The chain links TRBV2 to TRBJ1-5, with 8 nucleotides matching TRBD1. From germline, CDR1 is SNHLY and CDR2 FYNNEI. The CDR3 is made up of 14 amino acids. V shed 5 bases and J 3 bases; nucleotides not matched to a gene: 3. The CDR3 sequence is CASSLTGDNQPQHF. CDR3 DNA: TGTGCCAGCAGTTTGACAGGGGACAATCAGCCCCAGCATTTT.

This rearrangement joins TRBV7-2 to TRBJ2-3; D ambiguous. The CDR3 loop spans 14 amino acids. V lost 2 bases and J lost 8, with 14 bases in between. Germline CDR1 SGHTA, CDR2 FQGNSA. The CDR3 sequence: CASSLNRARGTQYF. The CDR3 DNA reads TGTGCCAGCAGCTTAAACCGGGCCCGAGGTACGCAGTATTTT.

The chain carries TRBV7-2 and TRBJ1-1; 8 bases align to TRBD1. The CDR3 sequence is 14 residues long. Looked up from germline, CDR1 is SGHTA and CDR2 is FQGNSA. The V and J ends lost 8 bases and 0 bases, in that order; junction bases with no gene match: 5. The CDR3: CASFQGAMNTEAFF. The CDR3 region has the DNA TGTGCCAGCTTCCAGGGGGCGATGAACACTGAAGCTTTCTTT.

This sequence joins TRBV11-3 and TRBJ2-2; D is perhaps TRBD1 (6 bases). Germline-derived CDR1 and CDR2 are SGHNT and YENEEA. The CDR3 runs 19 residues. Trimming shortened V by 0 bases and J by 1 base, and 18 bases separated the two germline ends. The CDR3 sequence: CASSLDPLTDSENTGELFF. The CDR3 DNA reads as TGTGCCAGCAGCTTAGACCCACTCACGGACAGTGAGAACACCGGGGAGCTGTTTTTT.

The chain has TRBV24-1 and TRBJ2-2; 7 bases align to TRBD1. This CDR3 region has 14 residues. The ends lost 5 bases at V and 3 bases at J; junction bases unmatched: 2. Germline V gene lookup returns CDR1 KGHDR and CDR2 SFDVKD. For the CDR3, the DNA is TGTGCCACCAGTGGACAGGGCGACACCGGGGAGCTGTTTTTT. Protein sequence: CATSGQGDTGELFF.